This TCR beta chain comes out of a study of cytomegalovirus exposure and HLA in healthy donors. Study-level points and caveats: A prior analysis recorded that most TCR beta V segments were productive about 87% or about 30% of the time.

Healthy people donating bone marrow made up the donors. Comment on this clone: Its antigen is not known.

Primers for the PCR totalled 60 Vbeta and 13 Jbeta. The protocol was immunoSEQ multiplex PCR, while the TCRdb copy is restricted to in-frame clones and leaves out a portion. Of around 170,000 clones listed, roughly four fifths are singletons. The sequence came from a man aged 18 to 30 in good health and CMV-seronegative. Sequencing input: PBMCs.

DNA of the CDR3: TGTGCCAGCAGTTACGGCGGGCTGGCCGCCAATGAGCAGTTCTTC. Protein: CASSYGGLAANEQFF. The V and J genes are TRBV6-5 and TRBJ2-1; TRBD2 might be the D (5 bases). The germline V and J ends were trimmed by 2 bases and 6 bases, with 14 bases remaining between them. CDR1 MNHEY and CDR2 SVGAGI come from the germline V gene. The CDR3 consists of 15 residues.